This note documents a single T cell receptor (beta chain) sequence. Sequenced by immunoSEQ multiplex PCR; TCRdb stores in-frame clones only, minus some. This table has 65,000 to 95,000 clones, under 80% appearing once. The CDR3 is 16 residues long. In germline, CDR1 is LGHNA, CDR2 YSLEER. Trimming took off 3 bases at V and 0 bases at J, with 12 bases between the two ends. This entry comes from a study of blood T cell repertoires in COVID-19. Study context: Italy, Spain and the United States were the sources of the convalescent and acute COVID-19 samples.

This chain uses TRBV4-3 with TRBJ2-1; D may be TRBD2 (6 bases). The source of this sequence is a human donor in a cohort sampled during active COVID-19. Input material: peripheral blood. In nucleotides, the CDR3 is TGCGCCAGCAGCCAGGAGCCGGGGGACTCCTACAATGAGCAGTTCTTC. This gives the protein CASSQEPGDSYNEQFF.